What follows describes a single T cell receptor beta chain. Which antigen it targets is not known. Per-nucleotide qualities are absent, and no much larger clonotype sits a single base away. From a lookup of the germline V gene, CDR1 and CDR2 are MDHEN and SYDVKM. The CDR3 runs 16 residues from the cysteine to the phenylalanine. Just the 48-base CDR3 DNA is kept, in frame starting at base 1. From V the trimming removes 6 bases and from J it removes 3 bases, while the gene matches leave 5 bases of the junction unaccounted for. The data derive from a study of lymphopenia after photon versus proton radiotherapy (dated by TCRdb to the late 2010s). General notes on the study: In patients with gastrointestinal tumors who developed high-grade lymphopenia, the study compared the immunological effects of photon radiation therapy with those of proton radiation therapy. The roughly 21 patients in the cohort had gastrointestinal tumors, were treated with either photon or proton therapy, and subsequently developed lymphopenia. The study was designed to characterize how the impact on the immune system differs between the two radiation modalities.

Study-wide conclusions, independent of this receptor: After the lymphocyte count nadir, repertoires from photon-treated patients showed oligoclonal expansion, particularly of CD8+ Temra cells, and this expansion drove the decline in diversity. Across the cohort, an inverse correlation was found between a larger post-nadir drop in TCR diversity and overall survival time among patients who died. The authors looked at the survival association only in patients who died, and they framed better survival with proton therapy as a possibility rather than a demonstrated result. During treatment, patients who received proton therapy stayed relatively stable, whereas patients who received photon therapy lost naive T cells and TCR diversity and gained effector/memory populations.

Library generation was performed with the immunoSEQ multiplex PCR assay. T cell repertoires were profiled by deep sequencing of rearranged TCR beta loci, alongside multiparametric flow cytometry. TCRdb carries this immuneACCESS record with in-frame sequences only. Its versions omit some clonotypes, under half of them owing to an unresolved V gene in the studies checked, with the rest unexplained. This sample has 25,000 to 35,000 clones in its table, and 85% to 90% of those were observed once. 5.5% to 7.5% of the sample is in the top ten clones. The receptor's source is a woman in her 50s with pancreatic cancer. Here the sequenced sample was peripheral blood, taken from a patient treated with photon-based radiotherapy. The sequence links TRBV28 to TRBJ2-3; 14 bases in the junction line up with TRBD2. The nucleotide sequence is TGTGCCAGCAGCGGGACTAGCGGGAGAAGGACAGATACGCAGTATTTT. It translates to CASSGTSGRRTDTQYF.